A selection of T cell receptor beta chains follows, all from one sample in a study of CD4 T cells in relation to SARS-CoV-2 and coronaviruses. Their antigens remain unidentified. The repertoire was sequenced with immunoSEQ multiplex PCR; TCRdb's copy has only in-frame clones and lacks some. The sample has some 16,000 clones, roughly four fifths seen once. The sequenced material came from CD4+ T cells from PBMCs, cultured in vitro. Receptors were obtained from a human donor in good health. Both conserved end residues are trimmed from each CDR3. The order of the fields is CDR3 protein, V gene, J gene, D gene. D genes are given only for firm matches.

CDR3aa: ASSPLAGGMNEQY
v_gene: TRBV5-6
j_gene: TRBJ2-7
d_gene: TRBD2

CDR3aa: ASSLGDKLFEQY
v_gene: TRBV11-2
j_gene: TRBJ2-7
d_gene: NA

CDR3aa: ASSLGRKNSPLH
v_gene: TRBV5-6
j_gene: TRBJ1-6
d_gene: NA

CDR3aa: ASSPRQGTPYEQY
v_gene: TRBV5-1
j_gene: TRBJ2-7
d_gene: TRBD1

CDR3aa: ASRQGGTDTQY
v_gene: TRBV2
j_gene: TRBJ2-3
d_gene: TRBD1

CDR3aa: ASSRQSNQPQH
v_gene: TRBV6-5
j_gene: TRBJ1-5
d_gene: NA

CDR3aa: SASISGGSTDTQY
v_gene: TRBV20-1
j_gene: TRBJ2-3
d_gene: TRBD2

CDR3aa: AWRVLGNEQF
v_gene: TRBV30
j_gene: TRBJ2-1
d_gene: NA

CDR3aa: ASSPGGPEQY
v_gene: TRBV5-1
j_gene: TRBJ2-7
d_gene: TRBD2

CDR3aa: ASSKVFVARTNYEQY
v_gene: TRBV21-1
j_gene: TRBJ2-7
d_gene: NA

CDR3aa: ASSLSGSSYNSPLH
v_gene: TRBV5-1
j_gene: TRBJ1-6
d_gene: NA

CDR3aa: ASSPIGQITYEQY
v_gene: TRBV13
j_gene: TRBJ2-7
d_gene: NA

CDR3aa: ASSNNAGTGIEQY
v_gene: TRBV19
j_gene: TRBJ2-7
d_gene: TRBD1

CDR3aa: ASSLGPHTEAF
v_gene: TRBV5-5
j_gene: TRBJ1-1
d_gene: NA

CDR3aa: ASSQEGFPTTEAF
v_gene: TRBV5-1
j_gene: TRBJ1-1
d_gene: NA

CDR3aa: ASSFQVSSGANVLT
v_gene: TRBV7-2
j_gene: TRBJ2-6
d_gene: NA

CDR3aa: ASSQGGWGHGNTIY
v_gene: TRBV3-1/TRBV3-2
j_gene: TRBJ1-3
d_gene: NA

CDR3aa: ASSFDEGETQY
v_gene: TRBV7-9
j_gene: TRBJ2-5
d_gene: NA